The 15 T cell receptor beta chains in this list originate from one sample, sequenced in a study of T cells in Graves' hyperthyroidism and ophthalmopathy. Amplified TCR beta CDR3 regions came from RNA transcripts. Carried out on the TCR CDR3, a first-round RT-PCR used the HTBI primer set. Via MiXCR, TCRdb re-called the multiplex PCR reads, giving one row per CDR3 protein. The sample yields 650,000 to 750,000 distinct CDR3 sequences, less than 15% seen once. Sequencing used blood. The receptors shown here come from a young woman with Graves' hyperthyroidism.

V gene TRBV4-1 combines with J gene TRBJ1-6, with unresolved D. CDR3 length equals 15 residues. Germline V gene lookup returns CDR1 MGHRA and CDR2 YSYEKL. Trimming took off 1 base at V and 5 bases at J, with 9 bases between the two ends. CDR3 DNA: TGCGCCAGCAGCCAAGTTTTCCTTAATAATTCACCCCTCCACTTT. It is translated as CASSQVFLNNSPLHF.

This clonotype was recorded many times. The chain links TRBV28 to TRBJ1-1, with unresolved D. The CDR3 consists of 14 residues. From germline, CDR1 is MDHEN and CDR2 SYDVKM. Trimming removed 5 bases from V and 8 bases from J, with 18 bases in between. The CDR3 DNA reads as TGTGCCAGCAGTCCCGCGGAGGGCCGTAGGGAAGCTTTCTTT. Translating gives CASSPAEGRREAFF.

The V call is TRBV6-1, the J call TRBJ2-5; 10 nucleotides line up with TRBD2. With 7 bases clipped from V and 5 bases from J, the junction kept 10 bases outside the gene matches. In germline, CDR1 is MNHNS, CDR2 SASEGT. CDR3 size: 15 residues. The CDR3, as DNA: TGTGCCAGCACCAACCCGGGACTAGCGTGGGAGACCCAGTACTTC. It translates to CASTNPGLAWETQYF.

This clonotype came up a few times. The J gene is TRBJ1-2, the V gene TRBV7-9; 10 positions match TRBD1. This CDR3 is 13 amino acids long. Germline assignment: CDR1 SEHNR and CDR2 FQNEAQ (reference sequence). V shed 5 bases and J 8 bases; nucleotides not matched to a gene: 5. The CDR3 DNA is TGTGCCAGCAGCATGGGACAGGGGAGCGGCTACACCTTC. This translates into CASSMGQGSGYTF.

This clonotype was observed many times. This sequence joins TRBV30 and TRBJ1-1; the match to TRBD1 covers 7 bases. This CDR3 spans 14 amino acids. Germline CDR1 is GTSNPN and CDR2 is SVGIG (reference sequence). V lost 3 bases to trimming and J lost 1 base; unmatched junction nucleotides: 5. The CDR3 DNA reads TGTGCCTGGAGCCCGGGACAGCAGAACACTGAAGCTTTCTTT. Translating gives CAWSPGQQNTEAFF.

This clonotype occurred a few times. V usage is TRBV7-9 and J usage is TRBJ2-2; D is perhaps TRBD2 (6 bases). The CDR3 extends over 17 amino acids. Per the germline V gene, CDR1 is SEHNR and CDR2 is FQNEAQ (reference sequence). V was shortened by 8 bases and J by 2 bases, with 21 bases between the two germline ends. The CDR3 region is CASPHGGRDINTGELFF. DNA of the CDR3: TGTGCCAGCCCCCATGGCGGGCGGGATATTAACACCGGGGAGCTGTTTTTT.

This clonotype was detected many times. The chain couples TRBV13 to TRBJ2-5, with D possibly TRBD1 on 7 matching bases. The CDR3 extends over 13 amino acids. Per the germline V gene, CDR1 is PRHDT and CDR2 is FYEKMQ (reference sequence). Between the trimmed V and J ends, which lost 5 bases and 7 bases, there was a span of 14 bases. CDR3 in DNA: TGTGCCAGCAGCGATAACAGGGGAGGGACCCAGTACTTC. This translates into CASSDNRGGTQYF.

This clonotype was detected only a few times. V gene TRBV5-4 combines with J gene TRBJ2-5; D is possibly TRBD1 (6 bases). Germline assignment: CDR1 SGHNT and CDR2 YYREEE (reference sequence). There are 15 residues in the CDR3. The germline V and J ends were trimmed by 4 bases and 2 bases, with 15 bases remaining between them. The CDR3 reads CASSRLKGDQETQYF. Written as DNA, the CDR3 is TGTGCCAGCAGCCGCCTGAAGGGGGATCAAGAGACCCAGTACTTC.

This clonotype was seen ten or more times. The chain has TRBV11-2 and TRBJ2-1; TRBD2 matches at 12 bases. Germline trimming cut 5 bases from V and 4 bases from J; bases unmatched to any gene: 6. The CDR3 is 16 amino acids. CDR1 and CDR2 from the germline V gene are SGHAT and FQNNGV. The CDR3 here is CASSPRLAGVYNEQFF. In DNA form, the CDR3 reads TGTGCCAGCAGCCCCCGACTAGCGGGAGTGTACAATGAGCAGTTCTTC.

There are many counts of this clonotype. The V call is TRBV12-3 or TRBV12-4, the J call TRBJ1-5; 8 nucleotides match TRBD1. This CDR3 is 15 amino acids long. After removal of 0 bases from V and 3 bases from J, the junction contained 1 base not matched to a gene. In DNA, the CDR3 is TGTGCCAGCAGTTTAGCGGGACAGGACAATCAGCCCCAGCATTTT. This encodes CASSLAGQDNQPQHF.

This clonotype was seen ten or more times. V usage is TRBV20-1 and J usage is TRBJ1-2; D is possibly TRBD1 (6 bases). Between the trimmed V and J ends, which lost 3 bases and 5 bases, there was a span of 19 bases. The germline gives CDR1 DFQATT, CDR2 SNEGSKA (reference sequence). This CDR3 region has 15 residues. The CDR3 DNA sequence: TGCAGTGCTAGCCAAAACAGGGAGATTAAGTATGGCTACACCTTC. Residues: CSASQNREIKYGYTF.

A few counts support this clonotype. This sequence joins TRBV28 and TRBJ1-5; possibly TRBD1 for D (5 bases). Trimming removed 7 bases from V and 7 bases from J, with 20 bases in between. CDR1 is MDHEN, CDR2 SYDVKM, per germline. The CDR3 covers 15 residues. This CDR3 reads CASTPSRQGWQPQHF. CDR3 coding DNA: TGTGCCAGCACCCCCTCTCGGCAGGGATGGCAGCCCCAGCATTTT.

This clonotype was recorded a few times. The genes are TRBV2 and TRBJ1-5; 8 bases match TRBD1. V dropped 3 bases and J dropped 5; count of bases not matched to a gene: 3. The V gene's germline CDR1 is SNHLY and CDR2 FYNNEI. CDR3 size: 14 residues. The CDR3: CASSDTGGDQPQHF. The CDR3 DNA follows: TGTGCCAGCAGTGATACAGGGGGAGATCAGCCCCAGCATTTT.

This clonotype was recorded at least ten times. This chain uses TRBV28 with TRBJ2-7; TRBD1 matches 8 bases. The J segment lost 7 bases and the V segment lost 7 bases, leaving 6 bases of the junction unmatched. The CDR3 consists of 12 residues. Germline lookup yields CDR1 MDHEN and CDR2 SYDVKM. The DNA of the CDR3 is TGTGCCAGCAACAACAGGGGGAGTGAGCAGTACTTC. Its translation is CASNNRGSEQYF.

The rearrangement joins TRBV19 to TRBJ2-7; D possibly corresponds to TRBD1 (7 bases). The CDR3 has 12 amino acids. Deletions cut 7 bases from V and 5 bases from J, with 12 bases between. Germline V gene data show CDR1 as LNHDA and CDR2 as SQIVND (reference sequence). CDR3 in DNA: TGTGCCAGTACCCCAGGGGGGAACGAGCAGTACTTC. It specifies CASTPGGNEQYF.